The rows below give T cell receptor beta chains drawn from one sample of a study of a mutant IDH1 vaccine in newly diagnosed glioma. Their antigens remain unidentified. Only in-frame clones appear in the TCRdb table, and some are missing; sequencing was by immunoSEQ multiplex PCR. Here the sample spans some 50,000 clones, around 60% being singletons. The input for sequencing was peripheral blood mononuclear cells (PBMCs), taken from a glioma patient whose treatment included an IDH1 peptide vaccine. The receptors originated from a man aged 35-49 years with glioma. Some clones in this sample may be carry-over from other donors' samples. Both conserved end residues are part of each CDR3. A D gene is named only where the DNA matches it firmly. Where a row states a size, it is once, few, many or the class of an expanded clone; other rows omit it.

clone_size	j_call	d_call	v_call	cdr3_nt	cdr3_aa
once	TRBJ1-2	.	TRBV6-1	TGTGCCAGCAGTGGACGGGACTCGCGGTATGGCTACACCTTC	CASSGRDSRYGYTF
.	TRBJ1-2	.	TRBV30	TGTGCCTGGAGTCCAGGGGCAGGTGGCTACACCTTC	CAWSPGAGGYTF
.	TRBJ2-5	.	TRBV7-2	TGTGCCAGCAGCTTCGCCGGCTTCGGCGGCCGCCAAGAGACCCAGTACTTC	CASSFAGFGGRQETQYF
.	TRBJ2-5	.	TRBV29-1	TGCAGCGTTGAAATCAGCGGGGAGACCCAGTACTTC	CSVEISGETQYF
.	TRBJ1-3	.	TRBV6-5	TGTGCCAGCATCCGAGGAAACACCATATATTTT	CASIRGNTIYF
.	TRBJ2-7	TRBD2	TRBV6-6	TGTGCCAGCAGTCGGGACTATAACTCCTACGAGCAGTACTTC	CASSRDYNSYEQYF
.	TRBJ2-7	.	TRBV5-5	TGTGCCAGCAGCTTGTCGAATTACGAGCAGTACTTC	CASSLSNYEQYF
.	TRBJ2-1	.	TRBV19	TGTGCCAGTAGCACACACAGGGATATCGTTGAGCAGTTCTTC	CASSTHRDIVEQFF
.	TRBJ1-2	.	TRBV9	TGTGCCAGCAGCGTAGGACCACCTAACTATGGCTACACCTTC	CASSVGPPNYGYTF
.	TRBJ1-2	TRBD1	TRBV9	TGTGCCAGCAGCGTTGGGCAGGGGGCCCTTGGCTACACCTTC	CASSVGQGALGYTF
few	TRBJ1-2	.	TRBV7-6	TGTGCCAGCAGCTTAGGGACCCGAGCGGAGGTCGGTGGCTACACCTTC	CASSLGTRAEVGGYTF
.	TRBJ1-2	TRBD1	TRBV7-9	TGTGCCAGCAGCTTAGGTGTGGGTCAGGGGGATGACTATGGCTACACCTTC	CASSLGVGQGDDYGYTF
.	TRBJ1-1	.	TRBV10-2	TGCGCCAGCAGGGGGAGACACCTGGGGACTGAAGCTTTCTTT	CASRGRHLGTEAFF
.	TRBJ2-7	.	TRBV10-1	TGCGCCAGCAGTGTAAGTCAGGGCTCCGTCGAGCAGTACTTC	CASSVSQGSVEQYF
.	TRBJ1-2	.	TRBV6-1	TGTGCCAGCACCCAACAGGGTAACTATGGCTACACCTTC	CASTQQGNYGYTF
.	TRBJ2-2	.	TRBV5-1	TGCGCCAGCAGCTTGCTCGGGTACGCAGCGGGTGACACCGGGGAGCTGTTTTTT	CASSLLGYAAGDTGELFF
few	TRBJ1-4	.	TRBV18	TGTGCCAGCTCGTCAGGGGTCGAAAAACTGTTTTTT	CASSSGVEKLFF
.	TRBJ1-1	.	TRBV7-9	TGTGCCAGCAGCTCCGGAACCGCAGGCTCCAGTGAAGCTTTCTTT	CASSSGTAGSSEAFF
.	TRBJ2-5	TRBD1	TRBV5-1	TGCGCCAGCTGTTTACAGGGGCGGGAGACCCAGTACTTC	CASCLQGRETQYF
.	TRBJ2-5	.	TRBV5-6	TGTGCCAGCAGCCTTCTCGGGCGGGCCGAGACCCAGTACTTC	CASSLLGRAETQYF
.	TRBJ1-6	.	TRBV7-2	TGTGCCAGCAGCTTATTCTACGGGGAAGGAAATTCACCCCTCCACTTT	CASSLFYGEGNSPLHF
.	TRBJ1-2	.	TRBV29-1	TGCAGCGTTGAAGAGGGAGGTGGCTACACCTTC	CSVEEGGGYTF
few	TRBJ2-5	.	TRBV18	TGTGCCAGCTCACCCCTAGGCGGAGAGACCCAGTACTTC	CASSPLGGETQYF
.	TRBJ2-5	.	TRBV10-3	TGTGCCATCAGTGAGAGGGAGAAGACCCAGTACTTC	CAISEREKTQYF
.	TRBJ1-1	.	TRBV5-1	TGCGCCAGCAGCTTGGAACCCAGGGCGACCCGTAACACTGAAGCTTTCTTT	CASSLEPRATRNTEAFF
.	TRBJ1-2	.	TRBV19	TGTGCCAGTAGTTCTACGGGACAAGTCTATGGCTACACCTTC	CASSSTGQVYGYTF
.	TRBJ1-2	TRBD1	TRBV5-1	TGCGCCAGCAGCGAGGGCGGGACAGATGCTAACTATGGCTACACCTTC	CASSEGGTDANYGYTF
.	TRBJ1-1	.	TRBV13	TGTGCCAGCAGCTTAGCCACCCTGGGCATGAACACTGAAGCTTTCTTT	CASSLATLGMNTEAFF
.	TRBJ1-4	.	TRBV10-3	TGTGCCATCAGTGCAGGGTCAACTAATGAAAAACTGTTTTTT	CAISAGSTNEKLFF